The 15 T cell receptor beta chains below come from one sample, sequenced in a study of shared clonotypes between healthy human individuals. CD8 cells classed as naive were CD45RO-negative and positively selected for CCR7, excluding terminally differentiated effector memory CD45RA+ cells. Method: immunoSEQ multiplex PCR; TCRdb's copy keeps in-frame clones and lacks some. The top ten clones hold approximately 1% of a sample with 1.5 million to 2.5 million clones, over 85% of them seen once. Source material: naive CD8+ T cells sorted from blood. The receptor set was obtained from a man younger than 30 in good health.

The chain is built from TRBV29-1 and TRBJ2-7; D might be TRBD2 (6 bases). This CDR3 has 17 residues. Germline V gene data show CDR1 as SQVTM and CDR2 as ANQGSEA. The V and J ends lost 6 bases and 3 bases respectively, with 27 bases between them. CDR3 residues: CSVLSGLSSGGNYEQYF. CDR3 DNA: TGCAGCGTATTGTCGGGACTCTCCAGCGGCGGCAACTACGAGCAGTACTTC.

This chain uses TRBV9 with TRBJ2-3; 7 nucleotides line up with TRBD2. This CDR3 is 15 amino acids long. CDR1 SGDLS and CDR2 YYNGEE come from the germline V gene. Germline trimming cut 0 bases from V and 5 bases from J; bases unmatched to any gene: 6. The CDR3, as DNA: TGTGCCAGCAGCGTAGAGGCGGGAGCTGGAGATACGCAGTATTTT. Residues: CASSVEAGAGDTQYF. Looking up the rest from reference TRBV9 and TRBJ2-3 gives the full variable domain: DSGVTQTPKHLITATGQRVTLRCSPRSGDLSVYWYQQSLDQGLQFLIQYYNGEERAKGNILERFSAQQFPDLHSELNLSSLELGDSALYFCASSVEAGAGDTQYFGPGTRLTVL.

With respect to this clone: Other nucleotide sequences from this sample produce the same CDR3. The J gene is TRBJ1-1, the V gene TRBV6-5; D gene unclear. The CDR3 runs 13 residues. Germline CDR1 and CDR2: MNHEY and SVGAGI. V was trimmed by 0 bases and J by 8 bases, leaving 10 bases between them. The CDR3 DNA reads TGTGCCAGCAGTTACTCGGAGGGAGGGGAAGCTTTCTTT. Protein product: CASSYSEGGEAFF.

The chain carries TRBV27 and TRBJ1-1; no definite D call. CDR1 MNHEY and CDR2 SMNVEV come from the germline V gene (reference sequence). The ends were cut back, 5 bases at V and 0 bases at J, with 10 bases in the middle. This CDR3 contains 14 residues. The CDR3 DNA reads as TGTGCCAGCAGTCCGGGAGTAATGAACACTGAAGCTTTCTTT. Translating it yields CASSPGVMNTEAFF.

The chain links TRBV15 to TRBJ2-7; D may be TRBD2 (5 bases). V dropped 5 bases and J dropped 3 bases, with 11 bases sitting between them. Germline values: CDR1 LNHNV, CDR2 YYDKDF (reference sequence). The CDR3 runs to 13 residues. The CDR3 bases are TGTGCCACCAGCCTGGACGGGAACTACGAGCAGTACTTC. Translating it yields CATSLDGNYEQYF.

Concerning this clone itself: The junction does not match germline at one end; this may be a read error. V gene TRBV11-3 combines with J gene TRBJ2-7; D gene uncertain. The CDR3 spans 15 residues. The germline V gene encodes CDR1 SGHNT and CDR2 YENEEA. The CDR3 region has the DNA TGTGCCAGCAGCCTACCCCTGGCCCTCTCCTACGTGCAGTACTTC. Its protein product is CASSLPLALSYVQYF. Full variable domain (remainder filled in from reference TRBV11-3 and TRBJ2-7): EAGVVQSPRYKIIEKKQPVAFWCNPISGHNTLYWYLQNLGQGPELLIRYENEEAVDDSQLPKDRFSAERLKGVDSTLKIQPAELGDSAVYLCASSLPLALSYVQYFGPGTRLTVT.

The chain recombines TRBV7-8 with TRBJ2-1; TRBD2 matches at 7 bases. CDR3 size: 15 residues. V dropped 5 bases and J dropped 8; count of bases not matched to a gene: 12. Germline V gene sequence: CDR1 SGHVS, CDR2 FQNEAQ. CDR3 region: CASSPPTGGRDEQFF. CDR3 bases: TGTGCCAGCAGCCCTCCGACGGGGGGTCGAGATGAGCAGTTCTTC.

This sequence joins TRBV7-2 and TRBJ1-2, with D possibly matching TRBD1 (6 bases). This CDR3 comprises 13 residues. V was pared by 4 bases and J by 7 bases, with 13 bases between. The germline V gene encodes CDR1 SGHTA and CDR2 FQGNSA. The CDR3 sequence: CASSWTGGPGYTF. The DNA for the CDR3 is TGTGCCAGCAGCTGGACGGGGGGGCCTGGCTACACCTTC.

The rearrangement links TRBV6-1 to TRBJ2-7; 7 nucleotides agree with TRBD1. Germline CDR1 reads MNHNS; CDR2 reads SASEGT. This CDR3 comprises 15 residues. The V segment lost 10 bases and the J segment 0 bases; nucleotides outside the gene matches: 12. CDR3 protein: CATDYVGTVSYEQYF. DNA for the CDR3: TGTGCCACCGACTATGTAGGGACAGTCTCCTACGAGCAGTACTTC.

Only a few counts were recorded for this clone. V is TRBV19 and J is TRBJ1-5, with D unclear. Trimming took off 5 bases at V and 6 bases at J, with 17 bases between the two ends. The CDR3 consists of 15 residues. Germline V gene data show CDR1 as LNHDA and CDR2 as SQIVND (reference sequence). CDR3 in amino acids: CASSPILGSGQPQHF. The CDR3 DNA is TGTGCCAGTAGTCCCATTTTGGGGTCGGGTCAGCCCCAGCATTTT. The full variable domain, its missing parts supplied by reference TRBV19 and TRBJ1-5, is DGGITQSPKYLFRKEGQNVTLSCEQNLNHDAMYWYRQDPGQGLRLIYYSQIVNDFQKGDIAEGYSVSREKKESFPLTVTSAQKNPTAFYLCASSPILGSGQPQHFGDGTRLSIL.

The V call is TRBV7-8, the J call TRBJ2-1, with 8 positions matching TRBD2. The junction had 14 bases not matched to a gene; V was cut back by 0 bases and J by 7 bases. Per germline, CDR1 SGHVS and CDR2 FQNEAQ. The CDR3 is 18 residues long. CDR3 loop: CASSLAGGAGEGWNEQFF. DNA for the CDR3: TGTGCCAGCAGCTTAGCCGGGGGAGCGGGAGAAGGGTGGAATGAGCAGTTCTTC.

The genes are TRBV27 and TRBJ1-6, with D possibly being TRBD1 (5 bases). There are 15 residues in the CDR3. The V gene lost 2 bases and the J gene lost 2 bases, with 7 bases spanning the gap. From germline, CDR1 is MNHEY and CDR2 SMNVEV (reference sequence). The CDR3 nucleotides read TGTGCCAGCAGTTTAGGAGGGGCCTATAATTCACCCCTCCACTTT. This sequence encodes CASSLGGAYNSPLHF.

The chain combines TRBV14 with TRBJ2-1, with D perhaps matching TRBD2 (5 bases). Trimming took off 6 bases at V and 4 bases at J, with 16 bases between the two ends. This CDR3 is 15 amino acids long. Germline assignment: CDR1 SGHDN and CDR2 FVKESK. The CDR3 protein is CASSSPSSTYNEQFF. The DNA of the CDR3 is TGTGCCAGCAGTTCTCCTAGCTCAACTTACAATGAGCAGTTCTTC.

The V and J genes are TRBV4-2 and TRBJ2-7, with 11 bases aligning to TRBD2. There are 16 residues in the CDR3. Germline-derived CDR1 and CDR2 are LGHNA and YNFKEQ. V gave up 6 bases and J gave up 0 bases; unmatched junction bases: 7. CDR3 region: CASRATSGGLSYEQYF. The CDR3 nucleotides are TGTGCCAGCAGGGCTACTAGCGGGGGCCTCTCCTACGAGCAGTACTTC.

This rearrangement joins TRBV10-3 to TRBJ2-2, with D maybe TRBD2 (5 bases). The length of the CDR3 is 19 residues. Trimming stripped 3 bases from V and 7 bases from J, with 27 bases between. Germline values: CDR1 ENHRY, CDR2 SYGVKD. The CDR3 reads CAISEVARLLPRWGGELFF. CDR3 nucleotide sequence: TGTGCCATCAGTGAAGTCGCAAGACTACTTCCACGATGGGGCGGGGAGCTGTTTTTT.